The 11 T cell receptor beta chains reported below all come from one sample, sequenced in a study of post-analysis software for immune sequencing data. These receptors' targets are unknown. Unique molecular identifiers were present in the TCR beta cDNA libraries. TCRdb analysed the PCR reads with MiXCR anew, one entry per CDR3 protein. The table lists around 710,000 distinct CDR3 sequences, around 42% of them singletons. Study-level results: The five TRBV segments detected at higher frequency in patients than in controls included TRBV5-6, TRBV5-1 and TRBV20-1.

Sequenced input: blood. The receptors were sampled from a girl aged 10 to 17 with multiple sclerosis.

The chain carries TRBV2 and TRBJ2-5; the D gene could be TRBD1 or TRBD2 (5 bases each). V lost 3 bases to trimming and J lost 2 bases, with 13 bases between them. The CDR3 totals 15 residues. Germline lookup yields CDR1 SNHLY and CDR2 FYNNEI. The CDR3 nucleotides are TGTGCCAGCAGTGACCTCCGGGACGCACAAGAGACCCAGTACTTC. Translating it yields CASSDLRDAQETQYF.

The chain recombines TRBV6-1 with TRBJ1-2; 8 bases line up with TRBD1. Germline trimming cut 2 bases from V and 3 bases from J; bases unmatched to any gene: 5. This CDR3 comprises 15 residues. The germline CDR1 and CDR2 sequences are MNHNS and SASEGT. The CDR3 protein is CASSELGQDYYGYTF. In DNA form, the CDR3 reads TGTGCCAGCAGTGAATTGGGACAGGACTACTATGGCTACACCTTC.

The gene calls are TRBV25-1 and TRBJ1-1; D not resolved. V was clipped by 0 bases and J by 4 bases, with 9 bases between them. CDR1 MGHDK and CDR2 SYGVNS come from the germline V gene. The CDR3 runs 14 residues. The CDR3 loop is CASSEYFAPTEAFF. The CDR3, as DNA: TGTGCCAGCAGTGAATACTTCGCACCCACTGAAGCTTTCTTT.

The chain links TRBV6-1 to TRBJ2-7, with D perhaps being TRBD1 or TRBD2 (6 bases each). The CDR3 is 14 residues long. In germline, CDR1 is MNHNS, CDR2 SASEGT. Trimming shortened V by 1 base and J by 5 bases, and 12 bases separated the two germline ends. CDR3 amino acids: CASSEDGRGHEQYF. The CDR3 DNA reads TGTGCCAGCAGTGAAGATGGCCGGGGGCACGAGCAGTACTTC.

The chain recombines TRBV3-1 with TRBJ2-3; D is ambiguous. The CDR3 is 15 amino acids. Trimming removed 4 bases at V and 4 bases at J, with 15 bases between. From germline, CDR1 is LGHDT and CDR2 YNNKEL (reference sequence). The CDR3 is CASSRTVTAADTQYF. CDR3 sequence (DNA): TGTGCCAGCAGCCGAACAGTAACCGCAGCAGATACGCAGTATTTT.

The gene calls are TRBV10-3 and TRBJ2-1; TRBD2 is a possible D gene (5 bases). The CDR3 runs 18 residues. Germline V gives CDR1 ENHRY, CDR2 SYGVKD. The V and J ends lost 3 bases and 8 bases respectively, with 26 bases between them. CDR3 sequence: CAISEAGESPLGADEQFF. The CDR3 nucleotides read TGTGCCATCAGTGAAGCCGGGGAATCACCTCTCGGAGCGGATGAGCAGTTCTTC.

V and J are TRBV29-1 and TRBJ2-3, with TRBD2 matching over 11 bases. The CDR3 contains 15 residues. CDR1 is SQVTM, CDR2 ANQGSEA, per germline. The V and J ends lost 7 bases and 0 bases, in that order; junction bases with no gene match: 6. The CDR3 here is CSANIAGGSTDTQYF. In nucleotides, the CDR3 is TGCAGCGCAAACATAGCGGGAGGGAGCACAGATACGCAGTATTTT.

The rearrangement uses TRBV4-2 and TRBJ2-1, with 9 bases aligning to TRBD2. Germline loops: CDR1 LGHNA, CDR2 YNFKEQ. With V trimmed by 4 bases and J by 7 bases, 14 bases remained unmatched. The length of the CDR3 is 17 residues. CDR3 nucleotide sequence: TGTGCCAGCAGCCGGCGAGCAGCGGGAGGCGATTCGAATGAGCAGTTCTTC. Translating it yields CASSRRAAGGDSNEQFF.

The chain employs TRBV7-2 and TRBJ2-7; no reliable D call. This CDR3 spans 14 amino acids. CDR1 is SGHTA, CDR2 FQGNSA, per germline. V was cut by 1 base and J by 1 base, with 8 bases left in between. The DNA for the CDR3 is TGTGCCAGCAGCTTAGGGCTCATTTCCTACGAGCAGTACTTC. It codes for CASSLGLISYEQYF.

This clonotype came up once. The rearrangement uses TRBV5-1 and TRBJ2-6; D may be TRBD1 (5 bases). This CDR3 contains 16 residues. Germline V CDR1 and CDR2: SGHRS, YFSETQ. V lost 5 bases to trimming and J lost 0 bases, with 12 bases between them. The CDR3 spells CASSSTAPSGANVLTF. The CDR3 DNA is TGCGCCAGCAGTTCGACAGCTCCCTCTGGGGCCAACGTCCTGACTTTC.

This clonotype appeared a few times. A read error may account for a junction end that differs from germline. As DNA, the CDR3 is TGCAGTGCCGAGACACTAGCGGGGCAAGGGACCCAGTACTTC. Protein product: CSAETLAGQGTQYF. The V and J genes are TRBV20-1 and TRBJ2-7, with TRBD2 matching over 10 bases. The J call is in doubt because the DNA end fits TRBJ2-5 better. Germline CDR1 is DFQATT and CDR2 is SNEGSKA (reference sequence). The CDR3 spans 14 residues.